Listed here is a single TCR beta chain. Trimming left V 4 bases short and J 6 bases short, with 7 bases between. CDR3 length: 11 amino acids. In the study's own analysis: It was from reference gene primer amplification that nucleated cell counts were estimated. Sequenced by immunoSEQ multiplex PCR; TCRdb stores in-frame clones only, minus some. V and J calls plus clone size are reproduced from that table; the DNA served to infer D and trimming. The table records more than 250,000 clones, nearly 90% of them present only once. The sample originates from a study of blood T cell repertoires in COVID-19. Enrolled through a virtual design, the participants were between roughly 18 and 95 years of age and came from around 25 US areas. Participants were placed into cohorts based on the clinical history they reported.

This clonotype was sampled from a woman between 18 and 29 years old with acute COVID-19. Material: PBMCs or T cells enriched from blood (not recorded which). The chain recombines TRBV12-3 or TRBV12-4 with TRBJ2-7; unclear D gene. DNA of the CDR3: TGTGCCAGCAGTTCTCTCTTCGAGCAGTACTTC. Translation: CASSSLFEQYF.